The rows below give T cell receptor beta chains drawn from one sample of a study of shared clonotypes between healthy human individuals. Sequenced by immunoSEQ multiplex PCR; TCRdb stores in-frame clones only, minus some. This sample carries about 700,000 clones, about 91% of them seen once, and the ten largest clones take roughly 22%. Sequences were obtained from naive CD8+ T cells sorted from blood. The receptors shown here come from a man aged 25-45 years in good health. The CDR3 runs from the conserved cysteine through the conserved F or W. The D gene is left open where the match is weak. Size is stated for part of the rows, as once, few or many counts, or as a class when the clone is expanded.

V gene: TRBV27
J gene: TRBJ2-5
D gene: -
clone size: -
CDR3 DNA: TGTGCCAGCATCGAGTTTGGGGGGACAGCGGGGGAGACCCAGTACTTC
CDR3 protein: CASIEFGGTAGETQYF

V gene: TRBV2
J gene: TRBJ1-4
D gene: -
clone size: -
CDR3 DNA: TGTGCCAGCAGGGAGATTGGACTGTTTTTT
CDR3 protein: CASREIGLFF

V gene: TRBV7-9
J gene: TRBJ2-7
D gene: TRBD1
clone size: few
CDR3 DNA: TGTGCCAGCAGCTTAGCTTTGATTAGGGACAGGGAAACCTACGAGCAGTACTTC
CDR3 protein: CASSLALIRDRETYEQYF

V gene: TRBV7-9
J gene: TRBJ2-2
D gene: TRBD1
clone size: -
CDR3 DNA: TGTGCCAGCAGCTTAGTAGGGGGCGCGTCCGGGGAGCTGTTTTTT
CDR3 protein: CASSLVGGASGELFF

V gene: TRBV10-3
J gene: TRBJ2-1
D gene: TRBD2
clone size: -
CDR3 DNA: TGTGCCATCAGTGAGACGGGACTAGCGGGAGTAGGTGAGCAGTTCTTC
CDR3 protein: CAISETGLAGVGEQFF

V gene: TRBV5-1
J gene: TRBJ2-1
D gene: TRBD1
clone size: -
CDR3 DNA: TGCGCCAGCAGCTCCGGGACAGGGGTCTACAATGAGCAGTTCTTC
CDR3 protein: CASSSGTGVYNEQFF

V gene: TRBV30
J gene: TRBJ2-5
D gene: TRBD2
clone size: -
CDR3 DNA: TGTGCCTGGGGGACTAGCAGGGAGACCCAGTACTTC
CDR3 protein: CAWGTSRETQYF

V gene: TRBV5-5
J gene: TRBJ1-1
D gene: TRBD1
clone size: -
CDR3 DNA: TGTGCCAGCAGCTTGGGACGGACAGGGGTGAACACTGAAGCTTTCTTT
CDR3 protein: CASSLGRTGVNTEAFF

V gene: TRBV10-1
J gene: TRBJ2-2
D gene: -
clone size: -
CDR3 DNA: TGCGCCAGCTCCCCCACCTTAGCGTACTCGAACATCGGGGAGCTGTTTTTT
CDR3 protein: CASSPTLAYSNIGELFF

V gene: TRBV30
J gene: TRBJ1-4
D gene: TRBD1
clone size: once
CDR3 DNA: TGTGCCTGGAGGGGGGACAGGGGTCACGAAAAACTGTTTTTT
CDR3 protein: CAWRGDRGHEKLFF

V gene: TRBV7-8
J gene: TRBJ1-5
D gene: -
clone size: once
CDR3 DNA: TGTGCCAGCAGCTTAGATTCACAGGCACTGAATCAGCCCCAGCATTTT
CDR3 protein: CASSLDSQALNQPQHF

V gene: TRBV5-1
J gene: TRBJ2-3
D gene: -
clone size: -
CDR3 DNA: TGCGCCAGCAGCTTTTTTGCGGGCTCAGATACGCAGTATTTT
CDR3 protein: CASSFFAGSDTQYF

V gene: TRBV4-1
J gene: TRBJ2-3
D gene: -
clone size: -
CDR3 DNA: TGCGCCAGCAGCCAAGTTCAGGGTTCTAGCACAGATACGCAGTATTTT
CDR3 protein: CASSQVQGSSTDTQYF

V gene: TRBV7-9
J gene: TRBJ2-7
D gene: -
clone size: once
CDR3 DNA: TGTGCCAGCAGCGTGGGCCTGAACTACGAGCAGTACTTC
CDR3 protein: CASSVGLNYEQYF

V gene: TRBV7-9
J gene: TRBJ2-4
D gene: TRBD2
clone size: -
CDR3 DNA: TGTGCCAGCAGCTTAGGGGAGGGAGGGGAGACCAAAAACATTCAGTACTTC
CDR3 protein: CASSLGEGGETKNIQYF

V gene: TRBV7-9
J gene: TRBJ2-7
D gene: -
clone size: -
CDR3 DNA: TGTGCCAGCAGCTCCACAGGAACCCCAACCTACGAGCAGTACTTC
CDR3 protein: CASSSTGTPTYEQYF

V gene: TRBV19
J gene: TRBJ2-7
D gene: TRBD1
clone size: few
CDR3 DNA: TGTGCCAGTAGCGCCGGGACAGGGGCCTACGAGCAGTACTTC
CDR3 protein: CASSAGTGAYEQYF

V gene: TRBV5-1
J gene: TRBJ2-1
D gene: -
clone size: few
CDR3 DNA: TGCGCCAGCAGCCTCTCTACAGGGAATATCGATGAGCAGTTCTTC
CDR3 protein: CASSLSTGNIDEQFF

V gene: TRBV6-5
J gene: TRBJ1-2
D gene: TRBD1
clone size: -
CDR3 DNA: TGTGCCAGCAGACGACAGGGTATTAATGGCTACACCTTC
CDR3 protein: CASRRQGINGYTF

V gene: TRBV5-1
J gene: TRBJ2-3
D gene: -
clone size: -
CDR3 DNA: TGCGCCAGCAGCTTGGAGACAGTAAACACAGATACGCAGTATTTT
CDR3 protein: CASSLETVNTDTQYF

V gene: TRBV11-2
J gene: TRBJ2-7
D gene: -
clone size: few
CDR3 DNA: TGTGCCAGCGGGGGTTACGAGCAGTACTTC
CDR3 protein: CASGGYEQYF

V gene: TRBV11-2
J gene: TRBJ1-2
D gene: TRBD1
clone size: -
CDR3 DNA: TGTGCCAGCAGCTTAGATGGGCCCCGGACAGGGGAGCGGAACTATGGCTACACCTTC
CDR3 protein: CASSLDGPRTGERNYGYTF

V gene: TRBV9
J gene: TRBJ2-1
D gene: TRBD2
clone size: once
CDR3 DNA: TGTGCCAGCAACCGGGAGGGCTACAATGAGCAGTTCTTC
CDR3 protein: CASNREGYNEQFF

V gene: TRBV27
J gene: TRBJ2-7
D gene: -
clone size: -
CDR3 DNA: TGTGCCAGCAGTTTAAATCGGGGAATGGGGGAAAGCTTC
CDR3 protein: CASSLNRGMGESF

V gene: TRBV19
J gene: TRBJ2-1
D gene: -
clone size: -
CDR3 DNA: TGTGCCAGTAAGGGGTTTTTTGGGGACAATGAGCAGTTCTTC
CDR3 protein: CASKGFFGDNEQFF

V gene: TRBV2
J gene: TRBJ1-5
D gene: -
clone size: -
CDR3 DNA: TGTGCCAGCAGTGAGGAGGGGAACAGCGATCAGCCCCAGCATTTT
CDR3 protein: CASSEEGNSDQPQHF

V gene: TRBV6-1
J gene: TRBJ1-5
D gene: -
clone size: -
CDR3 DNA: TGTGCCAGCAGTGATCGGAGGCCTAAAGGCAATCAGCCCCAGCATTTT
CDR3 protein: CASSDRRPKGNQPQHF

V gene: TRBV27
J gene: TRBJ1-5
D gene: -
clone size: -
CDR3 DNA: TGTGCCAGCAGTTCCTACTCGACAGTAGGCAATCAGCCCCAGCATTTT
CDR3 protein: CASSSYSTVGNQPQHF

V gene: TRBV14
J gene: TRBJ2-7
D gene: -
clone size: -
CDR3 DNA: TGTGCCAGCAGCCAACGGCAGTCAAGCGAGCAGTACTTC
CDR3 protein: CASSQRQSSEQYF

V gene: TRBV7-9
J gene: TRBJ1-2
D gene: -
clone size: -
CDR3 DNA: TGTGCCAGCAGCGAGACGGATGTAGCCTATGGCTACACCTTC
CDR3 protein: CASSETDVAYGYTF

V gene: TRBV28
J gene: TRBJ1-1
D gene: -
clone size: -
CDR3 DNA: TGTGCCAGCAGTTTATGGCCAGGTCAAGGGGGGAACACTGAAGCTTTCTTT
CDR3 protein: CASSLWPGQGGNTEAFF

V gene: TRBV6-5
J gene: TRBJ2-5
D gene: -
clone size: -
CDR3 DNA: TGTGCCAGCAGTTACGGGGACCAAGAGACCCAGTACTTC
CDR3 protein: CASSYGDQETQYF

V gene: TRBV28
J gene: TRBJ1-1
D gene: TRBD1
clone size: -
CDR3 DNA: TGTGCCAGCAGTTCCGGCGAGTCTCAACAGGGGAACCTGTATGAAGCTTTCTTT
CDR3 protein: CASSSGESQQGNLYEAFF

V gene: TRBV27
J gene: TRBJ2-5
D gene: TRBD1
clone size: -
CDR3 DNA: TGTGCCAGCAGTCAACAGGGGGCAGGGGAGACCCAGTACTTC
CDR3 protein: CASSQQGAGETQYF

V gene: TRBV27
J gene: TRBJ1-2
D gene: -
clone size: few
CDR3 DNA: TGTGCCAGCAGTTCCCGGGACCCCTATGGCTACACCTTC
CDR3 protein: CASSSRDPYGYTF

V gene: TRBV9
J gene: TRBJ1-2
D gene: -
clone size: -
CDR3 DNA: TGTGCCAGCAGCGCGAGGAGTGATGGCTACACCTTC
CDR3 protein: CASSARSDGYTF

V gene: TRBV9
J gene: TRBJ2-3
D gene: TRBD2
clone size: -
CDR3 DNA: TGTGCCAGCAGCGTGGGACTAGCGGGCCTCACAGATACGCAGTATTTT
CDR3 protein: CASSVGLAGLTDTQYF

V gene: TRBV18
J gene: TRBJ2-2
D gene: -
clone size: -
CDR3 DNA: TGTGCCAGCTCACCACCGCATGGGATCAACACCGGGGAGCTGTTTTTT
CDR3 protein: CASSPPHGINTGELFF

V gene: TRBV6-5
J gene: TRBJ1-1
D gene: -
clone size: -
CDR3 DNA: TGTGCCAGCAGTTTGCAGGGGTTGAACACTGAAGCTTTCTTT
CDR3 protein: CASSLQGLNTEAFF

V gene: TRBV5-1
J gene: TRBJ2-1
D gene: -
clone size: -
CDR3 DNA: TGCGCCAGCAGCTTTAGCGGCTCCTACAATGAGCAGTTCTTC
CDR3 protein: CASSFSGSYNEQFF

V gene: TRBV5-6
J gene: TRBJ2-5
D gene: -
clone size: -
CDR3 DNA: TGTGCCAGCAGCCAAGGGATTTTCCGAGGGTCGGAGACCCAGTACTTC
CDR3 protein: CASSQGIFRGSETQYF

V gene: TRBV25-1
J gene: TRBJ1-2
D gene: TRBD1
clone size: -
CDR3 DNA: TGTGCCAGCACAGCGGGGACAGAGACTGGCTACACCTTC
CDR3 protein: CASTAGTETGYTF

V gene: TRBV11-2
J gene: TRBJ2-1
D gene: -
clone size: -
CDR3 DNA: TGTGCCAGCAGCCCGCAAGGGAGCTCCTACAATGAGCAGTTCTTC
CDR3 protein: CASSPQGSSYNEQFF

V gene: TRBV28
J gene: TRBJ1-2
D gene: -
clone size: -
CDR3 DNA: TGTGCCAGCAGTTTAGAACATTTTTATGGCTACACCTTC
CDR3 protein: CASSLEHFYGYTF

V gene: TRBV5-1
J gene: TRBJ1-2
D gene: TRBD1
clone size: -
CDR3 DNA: TGCGCCAGCAGCTTGGTGGCAGGGGGAGTGGATGGCTACACCTTC
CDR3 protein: CASSLVAGGVDGYTF

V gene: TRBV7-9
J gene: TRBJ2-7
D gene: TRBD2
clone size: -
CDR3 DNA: TGTGCCAGCAGCGACGGGGGGACCACCTACGAGCAGTACTTC
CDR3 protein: CASSDGGTTYEQYF

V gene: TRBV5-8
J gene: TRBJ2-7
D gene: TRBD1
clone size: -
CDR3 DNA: TGTGCCAGCAGCGGACAGGGAACCCCCTACGAGCAGTACTTC
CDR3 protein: CASSGQGTPYEQYF

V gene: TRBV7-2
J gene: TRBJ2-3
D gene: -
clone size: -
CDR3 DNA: TGTGCCAGCAGCTTAGTAACAGCTAGCACAGATACGCAGTATTTT
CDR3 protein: CASSLVTASTDTQYF

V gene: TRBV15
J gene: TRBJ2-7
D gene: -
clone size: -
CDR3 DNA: TGTGCCACCAGCAGAGTAAGGATAGGGCGGGTCGACTACGAGCAGTACTTC
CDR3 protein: CATSRVRIGRVDYEQYF

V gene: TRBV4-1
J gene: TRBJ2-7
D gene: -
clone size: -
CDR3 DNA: TGCGCCAGCAGCCAAGAAAGTTCCCCGGGATACGAGCAGTACTTC
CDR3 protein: CASSQESSPGYEQYF

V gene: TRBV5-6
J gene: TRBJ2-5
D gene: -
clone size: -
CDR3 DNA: TGTGCCAGCAGCTTAGCCGAGACTGAAAGGTGGCAGACCCAGTACTTC
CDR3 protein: CASSLAETERWQTQYF

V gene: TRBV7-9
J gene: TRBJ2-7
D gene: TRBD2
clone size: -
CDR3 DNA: TGTGCCAGCAGCGCGACTAGCGGGAGAATCTACGAGCAGTACTTC
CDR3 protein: CASSATSGRIYEQYF

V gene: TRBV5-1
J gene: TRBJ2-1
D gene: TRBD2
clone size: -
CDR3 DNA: TGCGCCAGCAGCTCTCCACTCGGGACTAGCGGGAGTATCTACAATGAGCAGTTCTTC
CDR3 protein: CASSSPLGTSGSIYNEQFF